This TCR beta chain was sequenced during a study of cytomegalovirus exposure and HLA in healthy donors. Findings of the study overall: Earlier findings revealed that most TCR beta V segments proved productive either about 90% or about 30% of the time.

Healthy bone marrow donors formed the donor group. Germline CDR1 MNHNY, CDR2 SVGAGI (reference sequence). V was pared by 6 bases and J by 4 bases, with 9 bases between. The CDR3 loop spans 12 amino acids. A word on this clone: Its antigen is not identified.

The primer mix had 60 Vbeta and 13 Jbeta primers. TCRdb's copy holds only in-frame clones and misses some; the assay was immunoSEQ multiplex PCR. The sample includes roughly 90,000 clones, 70% to 85% of them seen just once. This receptor was identified in a young man in good health and CMV-seropositive. Specimen: PBMCs. The V call is TRBV6-6, the J call TRBJ1-2; maybe TRBD1 (5 bases). The CDR3, as DNA: TGTGCCAGCAGGGACACTCTCTATGGCTACACCTTC. Protein product: CASRDTLYGYTF.